These 19 T cell receptor beta chains were sequenced from one sample in a study of cytomegalovirus exposure and HLA in healthy donors. Some clones are missing from TCRdb's copy, which holds only in-frame ones; the method was immunoSEQ multiplex PCR. The repertoire holds around 350,000 clones, with 86% as singletons. The sample taken for sequencing was PBMCs. The receptor source for this set is a woman aged 18 to 35 in good health and CMV-seronegative.

This chain links TRBV11-2 with TRBJ2-4, with 11 bases that match TRBD2. V lost 3 bases to trimming and J lost 5 bases; unmatched junction nucleotides: 9. The germline V gene encodes CDR1 SGHAT and CDR2 FQNNGV. The CDR3 consists of 17 residues. CDR3 coding DNA: TGTGCCAGCAGCTTTGGTAGCGGGAGGGCGGGTCAAAACATTCAGTACTTC. Its translation: CASSFGSGRAGQNIQYF.

The rearrangement joins TRBV9 to TRBJ1-4; no reliable D call. Germline V gene lookup returns CDR1 SGDLS and CDR2 YYNGEE. Trimming removed 0 bases at V and 8 bases at J, with 14 bases between. The CDR3 totals 15 residues. The chain's CDR3 is CASSVGHGEVEKLFF. The CDR3 coding sequence is TGTGCCAGCAGCGTAGGTCACGGGGAGGTGGAAAAACTGTTTTTT.

The V gene is TRBV6-1, the J gene TRBJ2-7, with D possibly being TRBD1 (6 bases). The length of the CDR3 is 14 residues. Germline V CDR1 and CDR2: MNHNS, SASEGT. Trimming cost V 6 bases and J 7 bases, with 19 bases left between them. The DNA of the CDR3 is TGTGCCAGCAGCGAGGGGAGCAGGGGAATTGAGCAGTACTTC. Protein sequence: CASSEGSRGIEQYF.

The J gene is TRBJ1-1, the V gene TRBV5-4; 9 positions match TRBD1. Germline V gene data show CDR1 as SGHNT and CDR2 as YYREEE (reference sequence). Trimming removed 3 bases from V and 5 bases from J; junction bases left unmatched: 5. This CDR3 spans 14 amino acids. The CDR3 here is CASSSGTGSTEAFF. The CDR3 DNA is TGTGCCAGCAGCTCCGGGACAGGGAGTACTGAAGCTTTCTTT.

The genes are TRBV28 and TRBJ2-3, with TRBD1 identical over 8 bases. The CDR3 sequence is 13 residues long. Trimming removed 5 bases from V and 6 bases from J; junction bases left unmatched: 4. Germline V gene lookup returns CDR1 MDHEN and CDR2 SYDVKM. CDR3 sequence (DNA): TGTGCCAGCAGTGCTTACAGGGGGGATACGCAGTATTTT. The encoded protein is CASSAYRGDTQYF.

The chain couples TRBV19 to TRBJ2-5, with TRBD2 matching 9 bases. Germline CDR1 and CDR2: LNHDA and SQIVND (reference sequence). J gave up 2 bases and V 8 bases, and 9 bases lay outside the gene matches. This CDR3 contains 15 residues. The CDR3 DNA is TGTGCCAGTTCCCCCCTAGCGGGATCGCAAGAGACCCAGTACTTC. It specifies CASSPLAGSQETQYF.

V is TRBV15 and J is TRBJ1-4; 8 nucleotides agree with TRBD1. Germline CDR1 is LNHNV and CDR2 is YYDKDF (reference sequence). This CDR3 region has 15 residues. The J segment lost 3 bases and the V segment lost 6 bases, leaving 6 bases of the junction unmatched. DNA of the CDR3: TGTGCCACCAGGGGAGGGGACAGGCCTAATGAAAAACTGTTTTTT. It is translated as CATRGGDRPNEKLFF.

The J gene is TRBJ2-7, the V gene TRBV28, with D tentatively TRBD1 (8 bases). Trimming pared 2 bases from V and 10 bases from J, leaving 21 bases between. In germline, CDR1 is MDHEN, CDR2 SYDVKM. The CDR3 covers 15 residues. CDR3 loop: CASSLGDVQGGDQYF. DNA for the CDR3: TGTGCCAGCAGTTTAGGAGATGTACAGGGGGGGGATCAGTACTTC.

In this sample, this clone turned up once. This chain connects TRBV28 to TRBJ2-7, with 10 bases identical to TRBD1. V dropped 5 bases and J dropped 4; count of bases not matched to a gene: 8. Germline V CDR1 and CDR2: MDHEN, SYDVKM. The CDR3 length is 15 residues. The CDR3, as DNA: TGTGCCAGCAGTACACCGGGACAGGGGACATACGAGCAGTACTTC. Translated: CASSTPGQGTYEQYF.

The V and J genes are TRBV27 and TRBJ2-2; 11 bases match TRBD2. Trimming removed 7 bases from V and 5 bases from J; junction bases left unmatched: 9. Germline lookup yields CDR1 MNHEY and CDR2 SMNVEV (reference sequence). CDR3 size: 16 residues. The CDR3 is CASKIWTSGRTGELFF. CDR3 coding DNA: TGTGCCAGCAAAATCTGGACTAGCGGGCGGACCGGGGAGCTGTTTTTT.

V is TRBV5-6 and J is TRBJ2-7, with D maybe TRBD1 (5 bases). The CDR3 loop spans 14 amino acids. Germline CDR1 is SGHDT and CDR2 is YYEEEE. V lost 4 bases and J lost 2, with 13 bases in between. In nucleotides, the CDR3 is TGTGCCAGCAGCCCAGGGCAGGCAACCTACGAGCAGTACTTC. It specifies CASSPGQATYEQYF.

The chain joins TRBV5-8 to TRBJ2-7; TRBD2 matches 7 bases. The germline V gene encodes CDR1 SGHTS and CDR2 YDEGEE. The CDR3 has 15 amino acids. The J segment lost 5 bases and the V segment lost 6 bases, leaving 14 bases of the junction unmatched. Here the CDR3 reads CASILKAGKMHEQYF. CDR3 DNA: TGTGCCAGCATCCTAAAAGCGGGGAAAATGCACGAGCAGTACTTC.

The genes are TRBV9 and TRBJ2-1, with TRBD2 matching over 11 bases. This CDR3 has 15 residues. Per germline, CDR1 SGDLS and CDR2 YYNGEE. The ends lost 4 bases at V and 2 bases at J; junction bases unmatched: 2. As DNA, the CDR3 is TGTGCCAGCAGCAGTAGCGGGAGGGCCTACAATGAGCAGTTCTTC. It yields the protein CASSSSGRAYNEQFF.

This clone was seen a single time. The chain couples TRBV4-1 to TRBJ2-3, with 10 bases matching TRBD2. The junction had 9 bases not matched to a gene; V was cut back by 1 base and J by 5 bases. Germline values: CDR1 MGHRA, CDR2 YSYEKL. The CDR3 covers 17 residues. The CDR3 DNA reads TGCGCCAGCAGCCAAGCGTCTAGCGGGAGTGGAGGAGATACGCAGTATTTT. It encodes CASSQASSGSGGDTQYF.

This clone was seen only a few times. The chain joins TRBV7-3 to TRBJ1-2; D not certain. This CDR3 region has 13 residues. The V end was cut by 1 base, the J end by 4 bases, with 7 bases between. CDR1 is SGHTA, CDR2 FQGTGA, per germline. The CDR3 is CASSLMAGYGYTF. Written as DNA, the CDR3 is TGTGCCAGCAGCTTAATGGCGGGCTATGGCTACACCTTC.

This clone occurred a few times. The J gene is TRBJ1-1, the V gene TRBV7-9; D is undetermined. CDR3 length: 12 amino acids. The germline V gene has CDR1 SEHNR and CDR2 FQNEAQ (reference sequence). The V and J ends lost 3 bases and 6 bases respectively, with 8 bases between them. The CDR3 DNA follows: TGTGCCAGCAGCTTCGTGAGAGCTGAAGCTTTCTTT. Encoded protein: CASSFVRAEAFF.

The chain carries TRBV28 and TRBJ2-7, with D possibly being TRBD1 (5 bases). Trimming removed 6 bases from V and 0 bases from J, with 18 bases in between. The germline V gene has CDR1 MDHEN and CDR2 SYDVKM. CDR3 length equals 16 residues. In nucleotides, the CDR3 is TGTGCCAGCAGGCTCTGGGGTGGGGCCAGCTCCTACGAGCAGTACTTC. Its translation is CASRLWGGASSYEQYF.

The chain couples TRBV10-3 to TRBJ1-2; D is undetermined. CDR1 and CDR2 (germline): ENHRY, SYGVKD. The CDR3 extends over 16 amino acids. The V and J ends lost 0 bases and 8 bases respectively, with 19 bases between them. The CDR3 bases are TGTGCCATCAGTGAGTCGACTCTTGGCCCCGAGGGCGGCTACACCTTC. This codes for CAISESTLGPEGGYTF.

The rearrangement links TRBV2 to TRBJ1-5; the match to TRBD1 covers 8 bases. The CDR3 covers 18 residues. V trimming: 4 bases; J trimming: 4 bases; junction bases outside the gene matches: 15. Germline lookup yields CDR1 SNHLY and CDR2 FYNNEI. The CDR3 nucleotides read TGTGCCAGCAGTGGGACAGGGATCATGGGGGGATTGAATCAGCCCCAGCATTTT. Protein: CASSGTGIMGGLNQPQHF.